Sequencing of this TCR beta chain was carried out in a study of blood T cell repertoires in COVID-19. Study at large: Researchers got acute and convalescent COVID-19 samples from the United States, Italy and Spain.

Method: immunoSEQ multiplex PCR; TCRdb's copy keeps in-frame clones and lacks some. The sample includes a few hundred thousand clones, roughly 90% of them seen just once. The CDR3 is made up of 15 amino acids. CDR1 is MDHEN, CDR2 SYDVKM, per germline. Losses at the gene ends were 7 bases for V and 7 bases for J; bases not matched to a gene: 11. This receptor was identified in a woman in her twenties or thirties who had recovered from COVID-19. Sequencing input: PBMCs or T cells enriched from blood (not recorded which). The genes are TRBV28 and TRBJ1-5; 9 bases align to TRBD1. The CDR3, as DNA: TGTGCCAGCAAAGAAATAACAGGGGGCGGGCAGCCCCAGCATTTT. Residues: CASKEITGGGQPQHF.